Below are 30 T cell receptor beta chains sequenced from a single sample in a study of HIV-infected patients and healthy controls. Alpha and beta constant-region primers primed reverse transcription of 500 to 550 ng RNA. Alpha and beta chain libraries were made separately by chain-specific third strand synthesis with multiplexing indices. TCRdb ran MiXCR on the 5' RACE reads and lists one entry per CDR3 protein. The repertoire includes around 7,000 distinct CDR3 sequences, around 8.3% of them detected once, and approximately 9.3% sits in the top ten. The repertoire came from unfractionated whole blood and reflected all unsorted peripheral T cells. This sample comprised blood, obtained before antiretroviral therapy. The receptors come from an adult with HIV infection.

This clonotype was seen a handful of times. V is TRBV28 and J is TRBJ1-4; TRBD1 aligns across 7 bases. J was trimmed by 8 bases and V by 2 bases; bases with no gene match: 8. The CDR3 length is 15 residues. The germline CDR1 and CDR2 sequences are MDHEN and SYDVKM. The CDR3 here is CASSLPLGTEEKLFF. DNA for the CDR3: TGTGCCAGCAGTTTACCACTGGGGACAGAAGAAAAACTGTTTTTT.

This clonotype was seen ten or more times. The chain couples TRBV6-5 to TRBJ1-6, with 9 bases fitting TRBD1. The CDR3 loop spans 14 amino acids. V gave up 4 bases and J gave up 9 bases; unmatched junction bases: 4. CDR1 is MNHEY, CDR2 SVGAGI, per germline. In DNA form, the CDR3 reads TGTGCCAGCAGTTCGGGACAGGGAGTTTCACCCCTCCACTTT. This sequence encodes CASSSGQGVSPLHF.

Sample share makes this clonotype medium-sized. The CDR3 loop reads CASSRGITNEKLFF. The CDR3 nucleotides read TGCGCCAGCAGCCGAGGGATAACTAATGAAAAACTGTTTTTT. The chain carries TRBV4-3 and TRBJ1-4, with D hard to call. V lost 4 bases and J 1 base, leaving 7 bases between the germline ends. The CDR3 is 14 amino acids. Looked up from germline, CDR1 is LGHNA and CDR2 is YSLEER.

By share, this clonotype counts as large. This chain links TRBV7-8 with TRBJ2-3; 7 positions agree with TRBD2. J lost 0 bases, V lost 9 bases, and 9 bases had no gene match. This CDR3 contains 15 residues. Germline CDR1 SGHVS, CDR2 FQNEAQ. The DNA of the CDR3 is TGTGCCAGTAGCGGGTCTAGTAGTAGCACAGATACGCAGTATTTT. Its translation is CASSGSSSSTDTQYF.

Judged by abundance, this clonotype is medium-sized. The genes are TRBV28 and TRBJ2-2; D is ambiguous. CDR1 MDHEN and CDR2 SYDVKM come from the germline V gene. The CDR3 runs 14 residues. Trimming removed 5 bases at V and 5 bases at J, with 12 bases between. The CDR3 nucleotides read TGTGCCAGCAGTCTTATGACTGAAACCGGGGAGCTGTTTTTT. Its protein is CASSLMTETGELFF.

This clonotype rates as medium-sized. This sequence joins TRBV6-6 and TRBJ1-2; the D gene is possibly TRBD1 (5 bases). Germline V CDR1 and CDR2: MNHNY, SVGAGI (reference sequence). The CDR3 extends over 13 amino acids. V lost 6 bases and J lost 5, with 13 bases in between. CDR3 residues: CASRPTGPYGYTF. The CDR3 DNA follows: TGTGCCAGCAGGCCAACAGGACCATATGGCTACACCTTC.

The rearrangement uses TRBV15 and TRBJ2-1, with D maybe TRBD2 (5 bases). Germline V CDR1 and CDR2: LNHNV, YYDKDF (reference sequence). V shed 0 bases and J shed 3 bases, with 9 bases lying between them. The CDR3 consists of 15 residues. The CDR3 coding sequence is TGTGCCACCAGCAGAGACCTCAGCGGCTACAATGAGCAGTTCTTC. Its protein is CATSRDLSGYNEQFF.

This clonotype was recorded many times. The CDR3 bases are TGTGCCAGCAGTTATTCGGGTCCCGGTGGGGGCTACAATCAGCCCCAGCATTTT. This encodes CASSYSGPGGGYNQPQHF. The chain recombines TRBV6-5 with TRBJ1-5; tentative D call: TRBD1 (6 bases). Trimming pared 3 bases from V and 3 bases from J, leaving 21 bases between. Germline assignment: CDR1 MNHEY and CDR2 SVGAGI. The length of the CDR3 is 18 residues.

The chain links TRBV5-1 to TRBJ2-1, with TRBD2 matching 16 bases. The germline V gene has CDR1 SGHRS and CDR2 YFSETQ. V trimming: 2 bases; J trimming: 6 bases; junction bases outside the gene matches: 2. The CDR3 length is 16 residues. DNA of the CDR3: TGCGCCAGCAGCTTCGGGACTAGCGGGGGGGCCAATGAGCAGTTCTTC. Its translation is CASSFGTSGGANEQFF.

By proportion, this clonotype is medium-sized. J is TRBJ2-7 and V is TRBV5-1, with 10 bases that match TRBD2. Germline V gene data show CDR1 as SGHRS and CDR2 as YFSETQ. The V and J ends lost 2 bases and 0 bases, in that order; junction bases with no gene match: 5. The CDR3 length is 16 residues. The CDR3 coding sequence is TGCGCCAGCAGCTTTCAACTAGCGGGGAGCTCCTACGAGCAGTACTTC. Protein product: CASSFQLAGSSYEQYF.

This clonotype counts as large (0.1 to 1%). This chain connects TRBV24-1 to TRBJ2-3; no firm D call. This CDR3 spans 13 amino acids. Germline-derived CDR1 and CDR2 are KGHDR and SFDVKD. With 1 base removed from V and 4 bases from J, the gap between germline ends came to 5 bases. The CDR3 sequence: CATSDLEADTQYF. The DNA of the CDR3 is TGTGCCACCAGTGATTTAGAAGCAGATACGCAGTATTTT.

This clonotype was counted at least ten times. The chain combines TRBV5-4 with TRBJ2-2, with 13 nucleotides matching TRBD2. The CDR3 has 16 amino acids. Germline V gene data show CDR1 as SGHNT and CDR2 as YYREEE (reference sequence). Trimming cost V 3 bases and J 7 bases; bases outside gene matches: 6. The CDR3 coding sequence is TGTGCCAGCAGCTCAGGACTAGCGGGAGTGGGCGGGGAGCTGTTTTTT. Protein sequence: CASSSGLAGVGGELFF.

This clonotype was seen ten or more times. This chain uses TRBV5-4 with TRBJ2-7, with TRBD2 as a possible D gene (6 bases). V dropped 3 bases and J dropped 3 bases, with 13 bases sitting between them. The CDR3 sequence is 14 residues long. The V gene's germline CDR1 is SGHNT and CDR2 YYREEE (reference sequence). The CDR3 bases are TGTGCCAGCAGCTGGAGGGGCCTCCTCTACGAGCAGTACTTC. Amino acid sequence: CASSWRGLLYEQYF.

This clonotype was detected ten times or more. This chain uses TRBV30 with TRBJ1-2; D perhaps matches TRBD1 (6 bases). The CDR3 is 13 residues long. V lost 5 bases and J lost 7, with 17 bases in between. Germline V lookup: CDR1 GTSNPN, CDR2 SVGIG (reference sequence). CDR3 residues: CAWGSPQGGGYTF. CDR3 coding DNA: TGTGCCTGGGGATCACCCCAAGGGGGTGGCTACACCTTC.

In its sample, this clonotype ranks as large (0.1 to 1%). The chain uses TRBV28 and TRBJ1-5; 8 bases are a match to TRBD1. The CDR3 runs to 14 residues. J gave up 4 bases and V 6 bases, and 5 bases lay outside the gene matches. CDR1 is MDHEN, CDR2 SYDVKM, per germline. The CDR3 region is CASRDRVGNQPQHF. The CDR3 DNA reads TGTGCCAGCAGGGACAGGGTCGGTAATCAGCCCCAGCATTTT.

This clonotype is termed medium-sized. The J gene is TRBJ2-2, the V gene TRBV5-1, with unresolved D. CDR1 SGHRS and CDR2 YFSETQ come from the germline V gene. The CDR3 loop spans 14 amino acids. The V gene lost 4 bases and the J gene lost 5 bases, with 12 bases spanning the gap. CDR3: CASSPPVETGELFF. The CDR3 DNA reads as TGCGCCAGCAGCCCCCCAGTGGAGACCGGGGAGCTGTTTTTT. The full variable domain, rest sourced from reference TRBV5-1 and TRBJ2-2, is KAGVTQTPRYLIKTRGQQVTLSCSPISGHRSVSWYQQTPGQGLQFLFEYFSETQRNKGNFPGRFSGRQFSNSRSEMNVSTLELGDSALYLCASSPPVETGELFFGEGSRLTVL.

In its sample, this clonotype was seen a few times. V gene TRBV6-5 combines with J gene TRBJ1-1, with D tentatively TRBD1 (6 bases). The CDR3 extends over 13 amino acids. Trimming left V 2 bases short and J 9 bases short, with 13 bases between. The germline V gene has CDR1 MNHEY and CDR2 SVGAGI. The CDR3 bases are TGTGCCAGCAGTTACCTAGGGGGTTCGAAAGCTTTCTTT. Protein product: CASSYLGGSKAFF.

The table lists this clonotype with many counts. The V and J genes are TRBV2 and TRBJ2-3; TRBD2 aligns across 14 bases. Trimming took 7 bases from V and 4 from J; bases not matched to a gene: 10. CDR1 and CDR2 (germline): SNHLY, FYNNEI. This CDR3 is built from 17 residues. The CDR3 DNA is TGTGCCAGCAAGGGGACTAGCGGGGGACTCTCAGCAGATACGCAGTATTTT. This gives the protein CASKGTSGGLSADTQYF.

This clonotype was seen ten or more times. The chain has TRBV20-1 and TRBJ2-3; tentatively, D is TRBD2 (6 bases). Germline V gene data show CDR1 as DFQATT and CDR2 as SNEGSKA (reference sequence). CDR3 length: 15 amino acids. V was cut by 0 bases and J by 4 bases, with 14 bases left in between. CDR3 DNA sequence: TGCAGTGCTAGAGATCTGCGGCGGGACCCAGATACGCAGTATTTT. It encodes CSARDLRRDPDTQYF.

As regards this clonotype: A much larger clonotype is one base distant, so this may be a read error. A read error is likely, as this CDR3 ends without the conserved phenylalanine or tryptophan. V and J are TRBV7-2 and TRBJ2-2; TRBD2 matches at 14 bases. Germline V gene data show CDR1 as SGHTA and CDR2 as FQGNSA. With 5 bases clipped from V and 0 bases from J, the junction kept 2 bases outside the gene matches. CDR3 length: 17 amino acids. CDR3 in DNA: TGTGCCAGCAGCCCGGGACTAGCGGGGGCGAACACCGGGGAGCTGTTTCTT. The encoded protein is CASSPGLAGANTGELFL.

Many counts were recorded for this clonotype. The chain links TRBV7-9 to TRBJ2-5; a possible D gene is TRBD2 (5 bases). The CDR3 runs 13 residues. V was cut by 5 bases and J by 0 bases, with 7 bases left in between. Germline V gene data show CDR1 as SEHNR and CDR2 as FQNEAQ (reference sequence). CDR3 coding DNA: TGTGCCAGCAGCCCGCGGGACCAAGAGACCCAGTACTTC. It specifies CASSPRDQETQYF.

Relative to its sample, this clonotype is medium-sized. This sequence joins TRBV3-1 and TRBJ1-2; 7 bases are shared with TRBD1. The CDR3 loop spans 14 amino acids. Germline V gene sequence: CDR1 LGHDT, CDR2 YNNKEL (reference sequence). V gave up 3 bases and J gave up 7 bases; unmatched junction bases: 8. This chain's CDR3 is CASSHVQGKSGYTF. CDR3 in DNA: TGTGCCAGCAGCCATGTACAGGGGAAGAGTGGCTACACCTTC.

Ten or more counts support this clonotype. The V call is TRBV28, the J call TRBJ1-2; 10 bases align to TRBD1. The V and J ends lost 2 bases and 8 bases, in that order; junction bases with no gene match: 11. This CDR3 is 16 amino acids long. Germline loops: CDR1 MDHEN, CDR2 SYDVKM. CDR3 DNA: TGTGCCAGCAGTTTAGCGGGACAGGGGTCCTATCGGGGCTACACCTTC. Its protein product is CASSLAGQGSYRGYTF.

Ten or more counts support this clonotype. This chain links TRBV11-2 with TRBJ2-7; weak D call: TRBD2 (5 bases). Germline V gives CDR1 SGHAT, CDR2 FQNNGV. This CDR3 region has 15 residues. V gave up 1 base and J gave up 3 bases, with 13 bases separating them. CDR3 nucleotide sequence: TGTGCCAGCAGCTTAGTCGGACTGATCGACTACGAGCAGTACTTC. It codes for CASSLVGLIDYEQYF.

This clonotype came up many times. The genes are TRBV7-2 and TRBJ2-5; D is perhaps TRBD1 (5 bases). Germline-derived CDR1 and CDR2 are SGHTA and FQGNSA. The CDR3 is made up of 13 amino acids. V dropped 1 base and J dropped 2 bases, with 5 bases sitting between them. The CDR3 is CASSLGQQETQYF. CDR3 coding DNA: TGTGCCAGCAGCTTAGGACAGCAAGAGACCCAGTACTTC.

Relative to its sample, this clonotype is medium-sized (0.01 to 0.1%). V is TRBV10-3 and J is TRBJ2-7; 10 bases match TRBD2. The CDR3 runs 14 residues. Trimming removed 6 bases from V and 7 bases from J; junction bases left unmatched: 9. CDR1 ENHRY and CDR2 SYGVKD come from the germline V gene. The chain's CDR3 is CAISDLGLAREQYF. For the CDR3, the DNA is TGTGCCATCAGCGACTTGGGACTAGCGAGGGAGCAGTACTTC.

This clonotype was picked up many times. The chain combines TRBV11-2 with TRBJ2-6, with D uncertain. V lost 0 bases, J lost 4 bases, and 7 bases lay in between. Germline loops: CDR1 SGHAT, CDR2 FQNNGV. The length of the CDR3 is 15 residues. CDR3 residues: CASSLDRAGANVLTF. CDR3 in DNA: TGTGCCAGCAGCTTAGATAGAGCCGGGGCCAACGTCCTGACTTTC.

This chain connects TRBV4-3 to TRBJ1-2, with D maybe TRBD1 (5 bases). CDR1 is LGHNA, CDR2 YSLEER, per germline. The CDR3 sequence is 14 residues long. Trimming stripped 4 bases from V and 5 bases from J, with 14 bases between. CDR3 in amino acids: CASSPGQGGYGYTF. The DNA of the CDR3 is TGCGCCAGCAGCCCGGGGCAGGGAGGGTATGGCTACACCTTC.

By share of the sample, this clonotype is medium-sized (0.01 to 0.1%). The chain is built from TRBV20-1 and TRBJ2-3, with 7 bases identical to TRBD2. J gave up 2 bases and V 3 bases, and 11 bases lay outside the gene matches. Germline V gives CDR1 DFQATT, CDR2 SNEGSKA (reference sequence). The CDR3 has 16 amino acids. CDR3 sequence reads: CSARASGAPYTDTQYF. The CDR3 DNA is TGCAGTGCTAGGGCTAGCGGAGCCCCATACACAGATACGCAGTATTTT.

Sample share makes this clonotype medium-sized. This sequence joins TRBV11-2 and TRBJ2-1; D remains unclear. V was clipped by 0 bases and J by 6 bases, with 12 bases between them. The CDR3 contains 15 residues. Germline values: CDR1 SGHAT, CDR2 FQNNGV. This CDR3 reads CASSLEGYGLNEQFF. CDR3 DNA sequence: TGTGCCAGCAGCTTAGAGGGGTACGGTCTCAATGAGCAGTTCTTC.